These T cell receptor beta chains were read from a single sample in a study of CD8+CD57+ T cells in acquired aplastic anemia. TCRdb used MiXCR to reprocess the reads, holding one entry per CDR3 protein. The sample has tens of thousands of distinct CDR3 sequences, approximately 73% seen once. The sequenced material came from sorted CD4+, CD8+, or CD8+CD57+ T cells (not recorded which) from PBMCs. The receptor source for this set is a human donor in good health, serving as a control. CDR3s include the opening cysteine and the closing phenylalanine or tryptophan. Clone size is stated in some rows and not others, as once, few, many or a class when expanded.

size	V	CDR3
.	TRBV20-1	CCPGQGGEKLFF
.	TRBV13	CASTQESTDTQYF
medium-sized	TRBV6-5	CASSYSGDYYGYTF
.	TRBV19	CASSIGGTGSYEQYF
.	TRBV9	CASSLTVYEQYF
once	TRBV29-1	CSVEEQGGEQYF
.	TRBV7-6	CASSLRGYGYTF
.	TRBV7-6	CASSLEASGQPQHF
.	TRBV20-1	CSARDIGETQYF
medium-sized	TRBV6-1	CAGGQGIMEQYF
.	TRBV15	CATSTPGGGTAEYF
.	TRBV2	CASTPRGLLNTEAFF
.	TRBV7-2	CASSQGGTARYEQYF
few	TRBV15	CATSRVDTYGYTF
few	TRBV10-2	CPSGEAVRREPLHF
.	TRBV6-1	CASSTGTGVREQYF
medium-sized	TRBV7-8	CASSFPAGGSSEYEQYF
.	TRBV2	CASKRLAGGNF
.	TRBV7-8	CASSLQIQGNTEAFF
large	TRBV4-2	CASSPTASGAYEQYF
.	TRBV19	CASSGGQIYGYTF
once	TRBV5-6	CASSLYREDGYTF
.	TRBV5-1	CASRDKLSTETQYF
medium-sized	TRBV7-6	CASSLEGPEGGQTDEQYF
medium-sized	TRBV20-1	CSAGEEGGSLNTEAFF
.	TRBV25-1	CASSEGTGVQPQHF
.	TRBV7-9	CASGPGQASGNTIYF
.	TRBV10-3	CAITPSGEETQYF
once	TRBV2	CASAGRLGQPLWPQHF
.	TRBV7-3	CASSPTGPLYGGYTF
.	TRBV27	CASSLPRSGQPSYNEQFF
.	TRBV10-1	CASSMTVNNEQFF
.	TRBV25-1	CASIRGANTGELFF
.	TRBV6-1	CASSAGAGGDTDTQYF
.	TRBV19	CASSFGLPWDGYTF
medium-sized	TRBV9	CASSTRAQGGVSPLHF
.	TRBV11-2	CASSLSVSSTEAFF
.	TRBV29-1	CSVVGAQGNTEAFF
.	TRBV10-3	CAISEGLVGEQYF
once	TRBV7-8	CASSVGPPYEQYF
.	TRBV2	CASRLAGGRTDTQYF
.	TRBV29-1	CSVPKGLAESTDTQYF
.	TRBV7-2	CASSLARDQYF
.	TRBV19	CASSTIYGVTEAFF
.	TRBV2	CASSERRTDQPQHF
.	TRBV7-2	CASSLRGRDSPLHF